This T cell receptor (beta chain) was identified in a study of breast tumors, draining lymph nodes, adjacent tissues (dated by TCRdb to 2016 to 2017). Concerning the study at large: The study compared TCR beta repertoires across tumor, adjacent nontumor tissue and axillary lymph nodes from breast cancer patients. In human breast cancer, the study set out to evaluate how tumor, surrounding tissue and draining lymph node repertoires relate to one another and whether T cells may move between these sites. Overall study outcomes, separate from this receptor: A scenario in which most tumor T cells derive from the lymph node and then expand within tumor tissue was judged to be consistent with the data. The study presented the conclusion that tumor T cells originate in lymph nodes as consistent with a hypothesis, not as something directly demonstrated. Tumors showed preferential V and J gene usage, and their T-cell repertoire diversity fell below that of lymph nodes yet above that of nontumor tissue. In luminal-like breast cancer, tumor and nontumor tissue repertoires resembled each other significantly more than in basal-like breast cancer.

Including both end residues, the CDR3 is 15 amino acids long. Here the CDR3 DNA is all that survives: 45 bases in frame from base 1. V is clipped by 0 bases and J by 9 bases, and the sequence between their germline boundaries is 17 bases long. CDR1 is given as LGHDT and CDR2 as YNNKEL, both from the germline V gene (reference sequence). Sequencing was carried out with an Illumina HiSeq 2000. TCR beta chain libraries were generated by multiplex PCR amplification. The amplified TCR beta chain products were analyzed by high-throughput sequencing. Using fastp trimming at Q25 and MiXCR clonotype assembly, TCRdb reanalyzed the public sequencing data and kept in-frame beta chains. When rows share a CDR3 protein, they turn into one entry using the most common DNA and genes. A total of roughly 130,000 distinct CDR3 sequences appear in this sample, just under 20% of them only once. The ten largest clonotypes hold roughly 4% of the sample.

As concerns this clonotype: Its binding antigen is unknown. This clone may be a read error of a much larger clone one base away. Since the CDR3 does not end with the conserved phenylalanine or tryptophan, this likely comes from a read error.

Lymph node samples were obtained from the axillary draining lymph nodes of breast cancer patients. The sequencing input was axillary lymph node tissue. This receptor was obtained from a female donor with breast cancer. Some clones in this sample may be carry-over from other donors' samples. The rearrangement joined TRBV3-1 to TRBJ1-2; the D gene assignment is ambiguous. The DNA reads as follows: TGTGCCAGCAGCCAAGATCAATCCCGTTTGCAAAGCTACACCTCC. This is translated as CASSQDQSRLQSYTS.